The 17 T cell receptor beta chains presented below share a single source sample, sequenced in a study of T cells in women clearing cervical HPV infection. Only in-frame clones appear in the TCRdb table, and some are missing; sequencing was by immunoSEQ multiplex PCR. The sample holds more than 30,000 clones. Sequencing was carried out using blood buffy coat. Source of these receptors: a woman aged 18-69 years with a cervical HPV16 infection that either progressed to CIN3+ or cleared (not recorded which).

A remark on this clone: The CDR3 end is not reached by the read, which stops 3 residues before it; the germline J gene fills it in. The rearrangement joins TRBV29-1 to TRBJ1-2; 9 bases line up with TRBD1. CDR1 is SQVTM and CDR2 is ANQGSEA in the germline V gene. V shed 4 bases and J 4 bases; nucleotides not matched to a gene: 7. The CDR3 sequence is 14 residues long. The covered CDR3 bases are TGCAGCGTTGTGGAGGGACAGGGTTTCTATGGC. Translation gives CSVVEGQGFYG. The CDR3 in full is CSVVEGQGFYGYTF.

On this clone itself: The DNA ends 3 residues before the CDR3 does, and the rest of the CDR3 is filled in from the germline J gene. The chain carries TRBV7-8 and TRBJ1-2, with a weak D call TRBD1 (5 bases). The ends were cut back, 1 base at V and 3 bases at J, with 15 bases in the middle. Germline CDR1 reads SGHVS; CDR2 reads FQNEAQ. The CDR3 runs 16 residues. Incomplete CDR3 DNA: TGTGCCAGCAGCTTAGAGGGACTGCTTAAGGACTATGGC. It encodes CASSLEGLLKDYG. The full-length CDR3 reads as CASSLEGLLKDYGYTF.

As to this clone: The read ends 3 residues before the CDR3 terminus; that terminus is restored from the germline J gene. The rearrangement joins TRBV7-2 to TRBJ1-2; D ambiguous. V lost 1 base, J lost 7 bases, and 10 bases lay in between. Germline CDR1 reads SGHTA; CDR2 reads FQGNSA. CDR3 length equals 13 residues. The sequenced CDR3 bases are TGTGCCAGCAGCTTAGTGGACTTAAGTGGC. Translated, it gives CASSLVDLSG. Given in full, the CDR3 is CASSLVDLSGYTF. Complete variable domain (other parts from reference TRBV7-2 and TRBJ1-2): GAGVSQSPSNKVTEKGKDVELRCDPISGHTALYWYRQSLGQGLEFLIYFQGNSAPDKSGLPSDRFSAERTGGSVSTLTIQRTQQEDSAVYLCASSLVDLSGYTFGSGTRLTVV.

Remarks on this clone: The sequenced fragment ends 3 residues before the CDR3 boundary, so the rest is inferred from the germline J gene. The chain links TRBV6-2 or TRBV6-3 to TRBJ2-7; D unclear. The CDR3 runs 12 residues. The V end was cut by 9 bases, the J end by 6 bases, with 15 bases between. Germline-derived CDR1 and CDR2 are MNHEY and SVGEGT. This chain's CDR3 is CASTTPPSEQYF. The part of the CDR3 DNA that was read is TGTGCCAGTACCACCCCCCCCAGCGAG.

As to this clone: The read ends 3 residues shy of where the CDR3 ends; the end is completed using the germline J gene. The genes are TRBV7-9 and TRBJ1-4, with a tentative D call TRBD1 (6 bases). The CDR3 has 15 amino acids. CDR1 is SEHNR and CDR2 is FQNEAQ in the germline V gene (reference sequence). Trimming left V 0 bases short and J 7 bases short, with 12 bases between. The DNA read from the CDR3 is TGTGCCAGCAGCTTAGCCAGGGGTGGTGGTGAAAAA. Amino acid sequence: CASSLARGGGEK. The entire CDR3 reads CASSLARGGGEKLFF.

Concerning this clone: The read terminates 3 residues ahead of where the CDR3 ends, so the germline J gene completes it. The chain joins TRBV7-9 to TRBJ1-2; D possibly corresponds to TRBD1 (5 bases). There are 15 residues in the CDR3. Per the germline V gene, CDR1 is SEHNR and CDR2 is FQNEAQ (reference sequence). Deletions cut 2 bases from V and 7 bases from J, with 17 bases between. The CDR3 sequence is CASSLTGHTMIGYTF. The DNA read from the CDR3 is TGTGCCAGCAGCTTAACTGGACATACTATGATTGGC.

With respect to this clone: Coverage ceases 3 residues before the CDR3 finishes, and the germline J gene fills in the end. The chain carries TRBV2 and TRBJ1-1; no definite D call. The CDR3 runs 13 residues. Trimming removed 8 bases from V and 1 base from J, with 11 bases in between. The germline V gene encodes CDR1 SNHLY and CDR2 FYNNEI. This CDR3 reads CASLRSENTEAFF. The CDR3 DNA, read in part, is TGTGCCAGCCTACGAAGCGAGAACACTGAA.

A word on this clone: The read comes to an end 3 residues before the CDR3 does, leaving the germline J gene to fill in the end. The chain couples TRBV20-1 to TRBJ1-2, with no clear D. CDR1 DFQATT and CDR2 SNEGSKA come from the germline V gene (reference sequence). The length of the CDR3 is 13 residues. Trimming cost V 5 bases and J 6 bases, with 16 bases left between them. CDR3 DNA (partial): TGCAGTGCTGGACCTGACTATCAGAATGGC. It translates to CSAGPDYQNG. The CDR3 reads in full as CSAGPDYQNGYTF.

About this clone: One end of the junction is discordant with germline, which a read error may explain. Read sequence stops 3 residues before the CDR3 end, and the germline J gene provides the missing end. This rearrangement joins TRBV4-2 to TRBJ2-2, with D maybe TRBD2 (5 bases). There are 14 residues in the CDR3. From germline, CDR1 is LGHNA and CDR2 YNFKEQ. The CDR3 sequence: CASSQDRAGSPLFF. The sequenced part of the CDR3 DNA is TGCGCCAGCAGCCAAGATCGGGCGGGTTCACCG.

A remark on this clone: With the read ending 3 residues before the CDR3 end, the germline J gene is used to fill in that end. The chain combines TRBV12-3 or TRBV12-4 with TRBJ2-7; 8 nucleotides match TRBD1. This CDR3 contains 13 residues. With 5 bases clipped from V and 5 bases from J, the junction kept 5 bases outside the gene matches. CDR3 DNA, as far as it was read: TGTGCCAGCAGTCGGGACAGGTCTCACGAG. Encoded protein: CASSRDRSHE. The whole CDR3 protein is CASSRDRSHEQYF.

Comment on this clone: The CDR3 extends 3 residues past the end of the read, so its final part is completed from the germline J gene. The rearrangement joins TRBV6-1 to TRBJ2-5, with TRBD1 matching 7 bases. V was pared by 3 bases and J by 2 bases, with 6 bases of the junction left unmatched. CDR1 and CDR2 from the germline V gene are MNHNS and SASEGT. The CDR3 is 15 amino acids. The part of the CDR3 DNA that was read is TGTGCCAGCAGTGACCTAGGGGGCCAGCAAGAGACC. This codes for CASSDLGGQQET. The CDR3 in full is CASSDLGGQQETQYF.

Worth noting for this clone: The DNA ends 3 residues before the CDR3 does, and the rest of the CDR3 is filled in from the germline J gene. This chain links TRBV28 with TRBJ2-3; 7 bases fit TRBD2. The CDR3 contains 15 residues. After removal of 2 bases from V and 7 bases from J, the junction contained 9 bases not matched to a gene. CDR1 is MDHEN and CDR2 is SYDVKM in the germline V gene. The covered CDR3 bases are TGTGCCAGCAGTTTAGGGGTCAGGAGCGGGAATACG. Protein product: CASSLGVRSGNT. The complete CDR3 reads CASSLGVRSGNTQYF.

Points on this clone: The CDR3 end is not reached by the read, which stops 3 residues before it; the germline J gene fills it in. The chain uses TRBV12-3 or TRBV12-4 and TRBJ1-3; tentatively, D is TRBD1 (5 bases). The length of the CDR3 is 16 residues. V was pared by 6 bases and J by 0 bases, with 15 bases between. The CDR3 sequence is CASSPGLSGSGNTIYF. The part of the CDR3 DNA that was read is TGTGCCAGCAGCCCGGGACTTTCTGGCTCTGGAAACACC.

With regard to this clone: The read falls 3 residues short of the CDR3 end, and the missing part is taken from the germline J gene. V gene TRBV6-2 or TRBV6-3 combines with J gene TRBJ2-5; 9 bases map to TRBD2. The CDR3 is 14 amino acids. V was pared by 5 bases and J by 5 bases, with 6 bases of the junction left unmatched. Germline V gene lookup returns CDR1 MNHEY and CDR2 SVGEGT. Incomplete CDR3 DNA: TGTGCCAGCAGTAGAGGACTAGCGAGGGAGACC. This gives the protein CASSRGLARET. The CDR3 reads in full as CASSRGLARETQYF.

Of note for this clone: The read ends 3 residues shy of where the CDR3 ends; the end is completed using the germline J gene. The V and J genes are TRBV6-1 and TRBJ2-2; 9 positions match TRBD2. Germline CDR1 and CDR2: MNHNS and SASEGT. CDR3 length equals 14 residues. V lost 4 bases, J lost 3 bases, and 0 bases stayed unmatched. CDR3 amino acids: CASSGLADTGELFF. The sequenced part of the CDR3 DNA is TGTGCCAGCAGTGGACTAGCGGACACCGGGGAG.

The CDR3 bases that were read are TGTGCCAGCAGCCCCCCAGGGGGTCGGGACACTGAA. Protein product: CASSPPGGRDTE. The complete CDR3 reads CASSPPGGRDTEAFF. The chain has TRBV7-2 and TRBJ1-1; 7 bases are a match to TRBD1. The CDR3 end lies 3 residues beyond the end of the read and is filled in from the germline J gene. The J segment lost 3 bases and the V segment lost 5 bases, leaving 9 bases of the junction unmatched. The CDR3 contains 15 residues. Germline V gene lookup returns CDR1 SGHTA and CDR2 FQGNSA.

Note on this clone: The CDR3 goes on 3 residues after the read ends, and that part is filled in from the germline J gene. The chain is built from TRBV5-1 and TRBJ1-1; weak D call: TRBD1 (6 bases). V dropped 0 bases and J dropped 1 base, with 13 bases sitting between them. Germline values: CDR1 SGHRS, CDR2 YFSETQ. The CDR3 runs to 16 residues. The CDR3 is CASSLEAGATNTEAFF. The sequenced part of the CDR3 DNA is TGCGCCAGCAGCTTGGAGGCAGGGGCTACGAACACTGAA.